The 8 T cell receptor beta chains reported below all come from one sample, sequenced in a study of blood T cell repertoires in COVID-19. Generated by immunoSEQ multiplex PCR, the TCRdb table keeps only in-frame clones and is missing some. The top ten hold roughly 9% of the sample, which has fewer than 200,000 clones, approximately 85% seen once. The sample taken for sequencing was PBMCs or T cells enriched from blood (not recorded which). The receptors shown here come from a woman between 18 and 30 years old who had recovered from COVID-19.

This chain uses TRBV30 with TRBJ2-7; D perhaps matches TRBD1 (7 bases). V was cut by 0 bases and J by 4 bases, with 10 bases left in between. The CDR3 extends over 13 amino acids. Germline loops: CDR1 GTSNPN, CDR2 SVGIG (reference sequence). This CDR3 reads CAWSVAGGYEQYF. The CDR3 DNA follows: TGTGCCTGGAGTGTAGCAGGGGGGTACGAGCAGTACTTC.

V and J are TRBV5-6 and TRBJ1-1; perhaps TRBD1 as D (5 bases). Looked up from germline, CDR1 is SGHDT and CDR2 is YYEEEE. With 4 bases removed from V and 9 bases from J, the gap between germline ends came to 16 bases. The CDR3 covers 13 residues. The CDR3 sequence is CASSGGTAFQAFF. CDR3 nucleotide sequence: TGTGCCAGCAGCGGAGGGACCGCCTTTCAAGCTTTCTTT.

The V call is TRBV9, the J call TRBJ1-1; possible D gene TRBD1, 5 bases. This CDR3 contains 15 residues. The V end was cut by 0 bases, the J end by 3 bases, with 12 bases between. Germline-derived CDR1 and CDR2 are SGDLS and YYNGEE. The CDR3 DNA is TGTGCCAGCAGCGTAGACAGGCTCGGGTACACTGAAGCTTTCTTT. It codes for CASSVDRLGYTEAFF.

This chain connects TRBV27 to TRBJ2-7; 7 positions match TRBD2. V trimming: 5 bases; J trimming: 2 bases; junction bases outside the gene matches: 9. The CDR3 is 15 residues long. Germline-derived CDR1 and CDR2 are MNHEY and SMNVEV (reference sequence). The CDR3 region has the DNA TGTGCCAGCAGTGTCCTCGGGGGAGGGGCCTACGAGCAGTACTTC. It translates to CASSVLGGGAYEQYF.

The CDR3 sequence: CASSTNRDRSTEAFF. CDR3 coding DNA: TGTGCCAGCAGCACGAACAGGGACAGGAGCACTGAAGCTTTCTTT. V is TRBV7-9 and J is TRBJ1-1; 8 positions agree with TRBD1. CDR1 and CDR2 (germline): SEHNR, FQNEAQ (reference sequence). The CDR3 totals 15 residues. V shed 5 bases, J shed 4 bases, and the junction held 9 bases outside the gene matches.

This sequence joins TRBV19 and TRBJ1-2, with D hard to call. Deletions cut 3 bases from V and 1 base from J, with 15 bases between. The CDR3 totals 16 residues. CDR1 and CDR2 (germline): LNHDA, SQIVND (reference sequence). CDR3 in DNA: TGTGCCAGTAGTATCGGGATAGAGCTACATAACTATGGCTACACCTTC. Translation: CASSIGIELHNYGYTF.

This rearrangement joins TRBV4-3 to TRBJ1-5; D is unresolved. Trimming cost V 5 bases and J 7 bases, with 12 bases left between them. Germline V gene sequence: CDR1 LGHNA, CDR2 YSLEER. The length of the CDR3 is 13 residues. The CDR3 protein is CASSSRLWQPQHF. The CDR3 bases are TGCGCCAGCAGCTCGCGCTTATGGCAGCCCCAGCATTTT.

The V gene is TRBV6-2 or TRBV6-3, the J gene TRBJ2-5, with 13 bases identical to TRBD2. The CDR3 is 18 residues long. Germline values: CDR1 MNHEY, CDR2 SVGEGT. V lost 6 bases, J lost 1 base, and 11 bases stayed unmatched. CDR3 DNA: TGTGCCAGCAGCCCAGGACTAGCGGGAGTTTATTTCCAAGAGACCCAGTACTTC. Amino acids: CASSPGLAGVYFQETQYF.